The clone carrying this T cell receptor beta chain appeared a few times. Trimming stripped 3 bases from V and 2 bases from J, with 8 bases between. Germline CDR1 MNHNS, CDR2 SASEGT. The CDR3 has 13 amino acids. This entry is derived from a study of blood T cell repertoires in COVID-19. The overall study: Samples representing acute and convalescent COVID-19 were sourced from the United States, Italy and Spain. From T cells, B-cell-depleted T cells, or PBMCs came the material, which was cDNA or gDNA.

Authors' data handling: Reference gene primer amplification gave estimated nucleated cell counts. Using immunoSEQ multiplex PCR, the repertoire was profiled, and TCRdb retains in-frame clones only, with some absent. That table gives V, J and clone size, and the DNA gave D and trimming. The sample consists of approximately 260,000 clones, over 80% of them appearing once. The rearrangement joins TRBV6-1 to TRBJ2-7; D not certain. This clonotype was obtained from a man aged 60 to 75 who had recovered from COVID-19. Sequenced material: peripheral blood. Written as DNA, the CDR3 is TGTGCCAGCAGTGAGGGCCAGCCCTACGAGCAGTACTTC. It is translated as CASSEGQPYEQYF.